This is a list of T cell receptor beta chains from one sample in a study of OX40 agonist ivuxolimab in advanced cancers. Generated by immunoSEQ multiplex PCR, the TCRdb table keeps only in-frame clones and is missing some. The sample lists 25,000 to 35,000 clones; 74% were seen once. This sample comprised CD4+ or CD8+ T cells sorted from blood, obtained in a trial of the OX40 agonist ivuxolimab. Receptors originate from an adult with an advanced solid tumor such as melanoma, head and neck, liver or kidney cancer. Both conserved end residues are part of each CDR3. A D gene is named only where the DNA matches it firmly. Clone size is stated in some rows and not others, as once, few, many or a class when expanded.

V gene: TRBV5-4
clone size: NA
D gene: TRBD1
J gene: TRBJ1-4
CDR3 protein: CASRPQGAEKLFF
CDR3 DNA: TGTGCCAGCAGACCCCAGGGGGCGGAAAAACTGTTTTTT

V gene: TRBV19
clone size: few
D gene: NA
J gene: TRBJ1-1
CDR3 protein: CASSRETGPNTEAFF
CDR3 DNA: TGTGCCAGTAGTAGGGAGACAGGTCCGAACACTGAAGCTTTCTTT

V gene: TRBV9
clone size: NA
D gene: NA
J gene: TRBJ1-2
CDR3 protein: CASSLGTDYGYTF
CDR3 DNA: TGTGCCAGCAGCCTGGGGACGGACTATGGCTACACCTTC

V gene: TRBV11-2
clone size: NA
D gene: TRBD2
J gene: TRBJ2-1
CDR3 protein: CASSGAGTSGLYEQFF
CDR3 DNA: TGTGCCAGCAGCGGGGCCGGGACTAGCGGGTTATATGAGCAGTTCTTC

V gene: TRBV4-1
clone size: NA
D gene: NA
J gene: TRBJ1-2
CDR3 protein: CASSQEASANYGYTF
CDR3 DNA: TGCGCCAGCAGCCAAGAGGCCAGTGCCAACTATGGCTACACCTTC

V gene: TRBV9
clone size: NA
D gene: NA
J gene: TRBJ1-3
CDR3 protein: CASSVATPGRAGNTIYF
CDR3 DNA: TGTGCCAGCAGCGTAGCTACCCCGGGGAGGGCTGGAAACACCATATATTTT

V gene: TRBV19
clone size: NA
D gene: NA
J gene: TRBJ2-3
CDR3 protein: CASTPLGVPDTQYF
CDR3 DNA: TGTGCCAGTACCCCCTTGGGGGTTCCAGATACGCAGTATTTT

V gene: TRBV9
clone size: NA
D gene: NA
J gene: TRBJ2-1
CDR3 protein: CASSAANEQFF
CDR3 DNA: TGTGCCAGCAGCGCTGCTAATGAGCAGTTCTTC

V gene: TRBV6-6
clone size: NA
D gene: NA
J gene: TRBJ1-5
CDR3 protein: CASRSRGDQPQHF
CDR3 DNA: TGTGCCAGCAGGTCGAGGGGTGATCAGCCCCAGCATTTT

V gene: TRBV11-2
clone size: once
D gene: NA
J gene: TRBJ2-3
CDR3 protein: CASSFLGEKDTQYF
CDR3 DNA: TGTGCCAGCAGCTTCCTGGGGGAAAAAGATACGCAGTATTTT

V gene: TRBV30
clone size: NA
D gene: NA
J gene: TRBJ1-1
CDR3 protein: CAREGGVTEAFF
CDR3 DNA: TGTGCCCGGGAAGGGGGAGTTACTGAAGCTTTCTTT

V gene: TRBV7-2
clone size: NA
D gene: TRBD1
J gene: TRBJ1-1
CDR3 protein: CASSPRQGAEAFF
CDR3 DNA: TGTGCCAGCAGCCCGCGACAGGGGGCTGAAGCTTTCTTT

V gene: TRBV9
clone size: NA
D gene: NA
J gene: TRBJ2-3
CDR3 protein: CASSVGPVAGHTDTQYF
CDR3 DNA: TGTGCCAGCAGCGTGGGGCCGGTTGCGGGGCACACAGATACGCAGTATTTT

V gene: TRBV28
clone size: NA
D gene: NA
J gene: TRBJ1-4
CDR3 protein: CATHRVTNEKLFF
CDR3 DNA: TGTGCCACCCACAGAGTAACTAATGAAAAACTGTTTTTT